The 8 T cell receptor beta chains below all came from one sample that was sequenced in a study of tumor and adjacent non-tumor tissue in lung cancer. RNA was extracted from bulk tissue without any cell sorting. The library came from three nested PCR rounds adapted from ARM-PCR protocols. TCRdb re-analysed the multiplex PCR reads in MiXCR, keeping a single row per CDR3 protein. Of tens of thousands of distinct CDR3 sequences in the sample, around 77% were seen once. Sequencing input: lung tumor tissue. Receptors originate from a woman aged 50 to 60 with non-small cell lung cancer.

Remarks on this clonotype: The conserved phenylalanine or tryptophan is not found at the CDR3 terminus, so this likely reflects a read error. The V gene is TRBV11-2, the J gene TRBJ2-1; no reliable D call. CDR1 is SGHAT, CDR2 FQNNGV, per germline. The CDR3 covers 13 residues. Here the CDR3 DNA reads TGTACCAGCAGCTTAGAGGCAGACGGCGAGCAGTTCTCC. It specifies CTSSLEADGEQFS.

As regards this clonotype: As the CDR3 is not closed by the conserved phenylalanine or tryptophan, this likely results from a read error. The CDR3 DNA reads as TGTGCCAGTAGTTCCCACGGGCCGAGGGACAATGAGCAGTTCTTA. It specifies CASSSHGPRDNEQFL. The rearrangement joins TRBV6-5 to TRBJ2-1; maybe TRBD2 (5 bases). Germline V gives CDR1 MNHEY, CDR2 SVGAGI. This CDR3 has 15 residues.

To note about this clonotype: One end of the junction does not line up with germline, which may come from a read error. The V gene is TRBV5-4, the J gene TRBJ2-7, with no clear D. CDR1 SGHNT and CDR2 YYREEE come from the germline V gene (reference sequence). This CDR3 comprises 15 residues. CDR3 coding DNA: TGTGTCAGCAGCTTGGCCGGTGGCAGATCATACGAGCAGTACTTC. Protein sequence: CVSSLAGGRSYEQYF.

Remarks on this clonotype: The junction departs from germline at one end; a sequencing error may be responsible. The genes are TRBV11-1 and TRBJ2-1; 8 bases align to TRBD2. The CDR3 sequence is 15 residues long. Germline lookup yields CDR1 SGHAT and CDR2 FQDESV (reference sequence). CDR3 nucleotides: TGTGCCAGCGGCCCCGGGACTAGTGGCGACAAAGAGCAGTTCTTC. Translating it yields CASGPGTSGDKEQFF.

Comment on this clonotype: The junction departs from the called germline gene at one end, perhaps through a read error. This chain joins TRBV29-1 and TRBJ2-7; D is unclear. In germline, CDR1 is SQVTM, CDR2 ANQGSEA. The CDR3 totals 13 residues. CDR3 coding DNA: TGCAGCGTTGAGGGTGACAAGGGTGATGAGCGGTACTTC. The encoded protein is CSVEGDKGDERYF.

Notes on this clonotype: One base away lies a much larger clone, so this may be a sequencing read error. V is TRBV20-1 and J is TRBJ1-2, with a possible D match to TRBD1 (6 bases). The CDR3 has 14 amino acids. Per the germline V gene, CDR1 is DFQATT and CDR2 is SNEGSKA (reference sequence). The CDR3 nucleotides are TGCAGTACTAGATGGGGGCAGGGGATTCGGGGCTACACCTTC. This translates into CSTRWGQGIRGYTF.

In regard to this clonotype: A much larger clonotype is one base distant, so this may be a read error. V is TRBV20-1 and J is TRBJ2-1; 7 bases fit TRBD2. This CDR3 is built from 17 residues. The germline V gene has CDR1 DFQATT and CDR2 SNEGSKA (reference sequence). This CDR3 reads CSARVFPSGGSYNGQFF. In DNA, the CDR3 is TGCAGTGCTAGAGTATTTCCTAGCGGAGGGTCTTACAATGGGCAGTTCTTC.

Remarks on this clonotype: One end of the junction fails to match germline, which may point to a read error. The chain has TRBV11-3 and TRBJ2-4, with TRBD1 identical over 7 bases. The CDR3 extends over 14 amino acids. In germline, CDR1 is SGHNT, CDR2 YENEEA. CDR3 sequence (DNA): TGTGGCAGCAGCTCATCAGGGGAAGGGGGCGTTCAGTACTTC. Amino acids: CGSSSSGEGGVQYF. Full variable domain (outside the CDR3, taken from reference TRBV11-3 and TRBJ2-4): EAGVVQSPRYKIIEKKQPVAFWCNPISGHNTLYWYLQNLGQGPELLIRYENEEAVDDSQLPKDRFSAERLKGVDSTLKIQPAELGDSAVYLCGSSSSGEGGVQYFGAGTRLSVL.